Below, 14 T cell receptor beta chains from the same sample are listed, as sequenced in a study of T cells after yellow fever vaccination (dated by TCRdb to between 2018 and 2021). The method was 5' RACE. The sequencing machine was an Illumina HiSeq 2500. TCRdb's own reprocessing of the public reads used fastp at Q25 and MiXCR and kept productive beta chains. For every CDR3 protein sequence, its rows merge into one entry that carries the most common genes and DNA. The sample table lists over 150,000 distinct CDR3 sequences, less than 9% of them with a count of one. 2.5% of the sample comes from the top ten. The sample's treatment or condition label, decoded: live attenuated yellow fever vaccine strain. Sequenced material: CD4+ T cells sorted from PBMCs, taken more than 4 days after the first yellow fever vaccination. The receptors originated from a man in his late teens or twenties who received the YFV17D yellow fever vaccine.

This clonotype was seen repeatedly, ten times or more. The chain combines TRBV5-1 with TRBJ2-1; no firm D call. The CDR3 runs to 13 residues. V was trimmed by 5 bases and J by 0 bases, leaving 6 bases between them. Germline CDR1 reads SGHRS; CDR2 reads YFSETQ. The CDR3, as DNA: TGCGCCAGCAGTTCTTACTCCTACAATGAGCAGTTCTTC. Translation: CASSSYSYNEQFF.

This clonotype was detected a few times. The chain links TRBV21-1 to TRBJ2-1; the table gives TRBD1 as D, unverified against the DNA. TRBV21-1 is reported as a pseudogene. The CDR3 spans 16 residues. DNA for the CDR3: TGTGCCAGCAGACTTCCCCGGCACAGCGAGCACAATGAGCAGTTCTTC. It is translated as CASRLPRHSEHNEQFF.

This clonotype was detected many times. The rearrangement links TRBV18 to TRBJ2-7, with no clear D. This CDR3 is built from 11 residues. CDR1 is KGHSH, CDR2 LQKENI, per germline. With 5 bases removed from V and 6 bases from J, the gap between germline ends came to 8 bases. The CDR3 loop reads CASSSYGEQYF. The CDR3 DNA is TGTGCCAGCTCATCGTATGGCGAGCAGTACTTC.

This clonotype was observed many times. The V gene is TRBV28, the J gene TRBJ2-2, with D perhaps matching TRBD2 (6 bases). Germline V gene lookup returns CDR1 MDHEN and CDR2 SYDVKM. This CDR3 is 14 amino acids long. Deletions cut 7 bases from V and 3 bases from J, with 12 bases between. The CDR3 coding sequence is TGTGCCAGCATTTCCGGGGGATACACCGGGGAGCTGTTTTTT. Its translation is CASISGGYTGELFF.

This clonotype was recorded a few times. The rearrangement uses TRBV7-2 and TRBJ2-3, with TRBD1 matching over 7 bases. The germline V gene encodes CDR1 SGHTA and CDR2 FQGNSA. Trimming removed 5 bases from V and 2 bases from J; junction bases left unmatched: 7. This CDR3 comprises 15 residues. The CDR3 is CASSPRQGYTDTQYF. The CDR3 DNA reads as TGTGCCAGCAGCCCGCGACAGGGTTACACAGATACGCAGTATTTT.

The sample holds many counts of this clonotype. CDR3 in amino acids: CASSYTLHEQYF. CDR3 coding DNA: TGTGCCAGCAGTTACACCCTCCACGAGCAGTACTTC. J is TRBJ2-7 and V is TRBV6-2 or TRBV6-3; D not certain. There are 12 residues in the CDR3. Germline CDR1 MNHEY, CDR2 SVGEGT. V lost 2 bases, J lost 5 bases, and 7 bases lay in between.

There are many counts of this clonotype. This sequence joins TRBV12-3 or TRBV12-4 and TRBJ1-6; TRBD1 might be the D (5 bases). The V and J ends lost 3 bases and 5 bases respectively, with 29 bases between them. This CDR3 is built from 21 residues. The CDR3 nucleotides are TGTGCCAGCAGTTTCTTCCCCCCAGCTTTCGGGGCCCTCTCTAATAATTCACCCCTCCACTTT. Translating it yields CASSFFPPAFGALSNNSPLHF.

The V and J genes are TRBV5-1 and TRBJ1-2, with 7 nucleotides matching TRBD1. The CDR3 is made up of 14 amino acids. V shed 2 bases, J shed 8 bases, and the junction held 9 bases outside the gene matches. Germline CDR1 reads SGHRS; CDR2 reads YFSETQ. In DNA, the CDR3 is TGCGCCAGCAGCTTTGGGACAGAGAGAGGGGGCTACACCTTC. It encodes CASSFGTERGGYTF.

This clonotype has just a few counts. The gene calls are TRBV20-1 and TRBJ1-1; TRBD1 agrees at 9 bases. Unmatched junction bases numbered 7, after V lost 6 bases and J lost 5 bases. Germline assignment: CDR1 DFQATT and CDR2 SNEGSKA (reference sequence). The CDR3 has 13 residues. In DNA, the CDR3 is TGCAGTGCGAAACAGGGGGCCGGGACTGAAGCTTTCTTT. Translating it yields CSAKQGAGTEAFF.

This clonotype was seen only a few times. The chain combines TRBV6-2 or TRBV6-3 with TRBJ1-2; D gene uncertain. Per the germline V gene, CDR1 is MNHEY and CDR2 is SVGEGT. The CDR3 sequence is 13 residues long. V was trimmed by 2 bases and J by 7 bases, leaving 11 bases between them. The CDR3 nucleotides are TGTGCCAGCAGTTACGTCGAAGGTGGTGGCTACACCTTC. Protein product: CASSYVEGGGYTF.

This clonotype has more than one count but fewer than ten. The rearrangement links TRBV5-1 to TRBJ2-7; perhaps D is TRBD1 or TRBD2 (8 bases each). Trimming stripped 4 bases from V and 5 bases from J, with 16 bases between. The CDR3 totals 14 residues. Looked up from germline, CDR1 is SGHRS and CDR2 is YFSETQ. The chain's CDR3 is CASSPGQGLDEQYV. CDR3 in DNA: TGCGCCAGCAGCCCAGGACAGGGACTAGACGAGCAGTACGTC.

This clonotype turned up a few times. The genes are TRBV5-1 and TRBJ2-5, with 11 bases that match TRBD2. The CDR3 is made up of 15 amino acids. Trimming took 0 bases from V and 4 from J; bases not matched to a gene: 2. Germline V gene lookup returns CDR1 SGHRS and CDR2 YFSETQ. Here the CDR3 reads CASSLVLAGGETQYF. CDR3 sequence (DNA): TGCGCCAGCAGCTTGGTTCTAGCGGGGGGAGAGACCCAGTACTTC.

The table lists this clonotype with a few counts. The genes are TRBV5-6 and TRBJ1-5; the match to TRBD1 covers 7 bases. Germline lookup yields CDR1 SGHDT and CDR2 YYEEEE. The V segment lost 4 bases and the J segment 3 bases; nucleotides outside the gene matches: 4. This CDR3 contains 14 residues. CDR3 bases: TGTGCCAGCAGCGCGGGACAGTTCAATCAGCCCCAGCATTTT. Its protein is CASSAGQFNQPQHF.

The table lists this clonotype with a few counts. This sequence joins TRBV11-3 and TRBJ2-1, with TRBD2 identical over 8 bases. J gave up 8 bases and V 5 bases, and 11 bases lay outside the gene matches. The germline V gene has CDR1 SGHNT and CDR2 YENEEA. The CDR3 is 15 residues long. Here the CDR3 DNA reads TGTGCCAGCAGCCGAGGAATAGCGGGGAGTGATGAGCAGTTCTTC. It translates to CASSRGIAGSDEQFF.